This paragraph covers one T cell receptor beta chain sequence. No antigen is known for it. These data come from a study of T cells in localized non-small cell lung cancer. Notes on the study in general: Out of the top 100 tumor clones, a median approximately 57 were seen in adjacent lung. Uninvolved adjacent lung showed the highest T cell clonality, exceeding tumor. The study linked higher blood T cell density to longer overall survival. It remains possible that heterogeneity exists, since only one tumor region was sequenced.

Clones were sequenced by immunoSEQ multiplex PCR, and TCRdb holds only the in-frame ones, with some missing. In the table there are almost 40,000 clones, 75% to 90% of which are singletons. The CDR3 spans 15 residues. The V and J ends lost 6 bases and 9 bases respectively, with 20 bases between them. Germline CDR1 is MNHNS and CDR2 is SASEGT. The origin of this receptor is a male donor older than 55 with stage II lung adenocarcinoma. The V call is TRBV6-1, the J call TRBJ2-2, with D possibly matching TRBD2 (6 bases). Sequenced material: peripheral blood mononuclear cells, taken before any cancer treatment. The CDR3 sequence: CASRGGGAAPRELFF. The CDR3 nucleotides are TGTGCCAGCAGGGGGGGTGGGGCGGCCCCCCGGGAGCTGTTTTTT.